These T cell receptor beta chains were read from a single sample in a study of CD8+ T cells in alopecia areata. Sequencing used immunoSEQ multiplex PCR; TCRdb keeps in-frame clones, though not all of them. The data contain 150,000 or so clones, roughly 50% of them singletons. The sample taken for sequencing was CD4+ T cells sorted from blood. The receptors derive from a human donor with alopecia areata. Both conserved end residues are part of each CDR3. The D gene is left open where the match is weak. The size field is filled for only some rows; it gives once, few, many or a size class.

V: TRBV5-1; D: NA; J: TRBJ2-7; size: few; CDR3: CASSLAATGSPYEQYF; DNA: TGCGCCAGCAGCTTGGCCGCGACAGGATCACCCTACGAGCAGTACTTC
V: TRBV29-1; D: TRBD2; J: TRBJ2-1; size: few; CDR3: CSVAGTILIGGQFF; DNA: TGCAGCGTCGCGGGGACTATCCTAATCGGAGGGCAGTTCTTC
V: TRBV5-1; D: NA; J: TRBJ2-7; size: NA; CDR3: CASSLDGGLSYEQYF; DNA: TGCGCCAGCAGCTTGGATGGGGGACTCTCCTACGAGCAGTACTTC
V: TRBV29-1; D: TRBD1; J: TRBJ2-7; size: few; CDR3: CSVQGPPGGVRYEQYF; DNA: TGCAGCGTCCAAGGACCCCCAGGGGGCGTTAGGTACGAGCAGTACTTC
V: TRBV29-1; D: NA; J: TRBJ2-1; size: few; CDR3: CSVEYYNEQFF; DNA: TGCAGCGTTGAGTATTACAATGAGCAGTTCTTC
V: TRBV29-1; D: NA; J: TRBJ2-2; size: NA; CDR3: CSVQPGPTRQLFF; DNA: TGCAGCGTTCAACCGGGACCCACAAGGCAGCTGTTTTTT
V: TRBV4-1; D: NA; J: TRBJ1-5; size: few; CDR3: CASSPDRNSNQPQHF; DNA: TGCGCCAGCAGCCCCGACAGGAATAGCAATCAGCCCCAGCATTTT
V: TRBV30; D: NA; J: TRBJ1-1; size: NA; CDR3: CAWSGGGSTEAFF; DNA: TGTGCCTGGAGTGGAGGAGGTAGCACTGAAGCTTTCTTT
V: TRBV29-1; D: TRBD1; J: TRBJ2-7; size: NA; CDR3: CSVVPGTGSYEQYF; DNA: TGCAGCGTTGTCCCCGGGACAGGATCCTACGAGCAGTACTTC
V: TRBV19; D: NA; J: TRBJ2-4; size: few; CDR3: CASSISPRERYYF; DNA: TGTGCCAGTAGTATATCCCCACGGGAGAGGTACTACTTC
V: TRBV7-3; D: TRBD1; J: TRBJ2-3; size: NA; CDR3: CASSLSSGQGHTDTQYF; DNA: TGTGCCAGCAGCTTATCTTCGGGACAGGGTCACACAGATACGCAGTATTTT
V: TRBV19; D: NA; J: TRBJ2-3; size: few; CDR3: CASMTGEGTQYF; DNA: TGTGCCAGTATGACGGGGGAAGGTACGCAGTATTTT
V: TRBV29-1; D: NA; J: TRBJ2-3; size: few; CDR3: CSVERPESMDTQYF; DNA: TGCAGCGTTGAGCGCCCCGAGTCTATGGATACGCAGTATTTT
V: TRBV7-9; D: NA; J: TRBJ2-7; size: NA; CDR3: CASSSPNSYEQYF; DNA: TGTGCCAGCAGCTCCCCCAACAGCTACGAGCAGTACTTC
V: TRBV2; D: NA; J: TRBJ2-5; size: NA; CDR3: CASRPRVFGETQYF; DNA: TGTGCCAGCAGGCCCCGGGTTTTCGGTGAGACCCAGTACTTC
V: TRBV4-1; D: TRBD2; J: TRBJ2-7; size: few; CDR3: CASSQVASLARWGGNYEQYF; DNA: TGCGCCAGCAGCCAAGTCGCTTCCTTGGCCAGGTGGGGAGGGAACTACGAGCAGTACTTC
V: TRBV5-1; D: NA; J: TRBJ2-3; size: NA; CDR3: CASSLGKTADTQYF; DNA: TGCGCCAGCAGCTTGGGGAAGACCGCAGATACGCAGTATTTT
V: TRBV2; D: TRBD1; J: TRBJ2-1; size: NA; CDR3: CASSTGQGAYNEQFF; DNA: TGTGCCAGCAGTACGGGACAGGGGGCCTACAATGAGCAGTTCTTC
V: TRBV7-9; D: NA; J: TRBJ1-4; size: NA; CDR3: CASSLGGVGTNEKLFF; DNA: TGTGCCAGCAGCTTAGGAGGGGTTGGAACTAATGAAAAACTGTTTTTT
V: TRBV2; D: NA; J: TRBJ2-1; size: NA; CDR3: CACKGGLAYNEQFF; DNA: TGTGCCTGCAAGGGGGGGCTCGCCTACAATGAGCAGTTCTTC
V: TRBV29-1; D: NA; J: TRBJ2-3; size: NA; CDR3: CSVDRDHTDTQYF; DNA: TGCAGCGTTGACAGGGACCACACAGATACGCAGTATTTT
V: TRBV2; D: NA; J: TRBJ2-3; size: once; CDR3: CASKYGGTPHTDTQYF; DNA: TGTGCCAGTAAATATGGCGGGACCCCTCACACAGATACGCAGTATTTT
V: TRBV28; D: TRBD1; J: TRBJ2-5; size: NA; CDR3: CASSLNRGVETQYF; DNA: TGTGCCAGCAGTTTAAACAGGGGGGTGGAGACCCAGTACTTC
V: TRBV30; D: TRBD2; J: TRBJ2-7; size: NA; CDR3: CAWSRAASGSHEQYF; DNA: TGTGCCTGGAGCCGAGCGGCTAGCGGGAGCCACGAGCAGTACTTC
V: TRBV10-3; D: NA; J: TRBJ2-7; size: NA; CDR3: CAISNQGSYEQYF; DNA: TGTGCCATCAGTAACCAGGGCTCCTACGAGCAGTACTTC
V: TRBV5-1; D: NA; J: TRBJ2-1; size: NA; CDR3: CASSSSSSGSHEQFF; DNA: TGCGCCAGCAGCTCCTCTTCATCCGGGAGTCATGAGCAGTTCTTC
V: TRBV30; D: NA; J: TRBJ1-5; size: NA; CDR3: CAWSVLSGHGNSQPQHF; DNA: TGTGCCTGGAGTGTACTGTCGGGACACGGAAATTCTCAGCCCCAGCATTTT
V: TRBV29-1; D: TRBD1; J: TRBJ1-1; size: NA; CDR3: CSIAGDRGTEAFF; DNA: TGCAGCATTGCAGGGGACAGGGGCACTGAAGCTTTCTTT
V: TRBV7-2; D: TRBD1; J: TRBJ1-5; size: NA; CDR3: CASSAGDRVVQPQHF; DNA: TGTGCCAGCAGCGCCGGGGACAGGGTTGTTCAGCCCCAGCATTTT
V: TRBV30; D: NA; J: TRBJ2-7; size: NA; CDR3: CAWISVGVEQYF; DNA: TGTGCCTGGATTTCTGTGGGAGTCGAGCAGTACTTC
V: TRBV27; D: NA; J: TRBJ1-1; size: NA; CDR3: CASSSSGRMEAFF; DNA: TGTGCCAGCAGTAGCTCCGGCCGTATGGAAGCTTTCTTT
V: TRBV2; D: NA; J: TRBJ2-6; size: NA; CDR3: CASSLRVSGANVLTF; DNA: TGTGCCAGCAGCCTAAGGGTCTCTGGGGCCAACGTCCTGACTTTC
V: TRBV5-1; D: NA; J: TRBJ1-1; size: few; CDR3: CASSPTTGNTEAFF; DNA: TGCGCCAGCAGCCCGACGACGGGGAACACTGAAGCTTTCTTT
V: TRBV2; D: NA; J: TRBJ2-7; size: NA; CDR3: CASRTRDEQYF; DNA: TGTGCCAGCAGAACGCGTGATGAGCAGTACTTC
V: TRBV28; D: NA; J: TRBJ1-2; size: NA; CDR3: CASSPPDRSRGYTF; DNA: TGTGCCAGCAGTCCACCTGACAGGTCTAGAGGCTACACCTTC
V: TRBV7-2; D: NA; J: TRBJ2-5; size: NA; CDR3: CASSRQGAEETQYF; DNA: TGTGCCAGCAGCCGTCAAGGGGCGGAAGAGACCCAGTACTTC
V: TRBV11-2; D: TRBD2; J: TRBJ2-7; size: few; CDR3: CASSFLTSGSFDEQYF; DNA: TGTGCCAGCAGCTTCTTGACTAGCGGGAGTTTCGACGAGCAGTACTTC
V: TRBV29-1; D: TRBD2; J: TRBJ2-3; size: NA; CDR3: CSGATSGINTDTQYF; DNA: TGCAGCGGAGCAACTAGCGGGATCAACACAGATACGCAGTATTTT
V: TRBV30; D: NA; J: TRBJ1-2; size: NA; CDR3: CACQNHPGLDYGYTF; DNA: TGTGCCTGTCAGAACCACCCGGGACTGGACTATGGCTACACCTTC
V: TRBV13; D: NA; J: TRBJ2-4; size: NA; CDR3: CASSLGLGKQYF; DNA: TGTGCCAGCAGCTTAGGCCTTGGAAAACAGTACTTC
V: TRBV10-2; D: TRBD2; J: TRBJ2-7; size: many; CDR3: CAVTGTSSYEQYF; DNA: TGCGCCGTCACAGGGACTAGCTCCTACGAGCAGTACTTC
V: TRBV20-1; D: NA; J: TRBJ1-1; size: NA; CDR3: CSAMPEAFF; DNA: TGCAGTGCTATGCCTGAAGCTTTCTTT
V: TRBV28; D: TRBD2; J: TRBJ2-7; size: NA; CDR3: CASSLGGSLYEQYF; DNA: TGTGCCAGCAGTCTGGGAGGGTCGCTCTACGAGCAGTACTTC